This T cell receptor (beta chain) was identified during a study of blood T cells in healthy people across ages. Findings and caveats of the study: TCR beta diversity, measured per million T cells, fell in a roughly linear way with age.

Using a J-beta primer mix together with a sample-barcoded 5' primer, a second PCR was run for roughly 6 to 12 cycles. Each CDR3 protein is one row after TCRdb ran MiXCR on the 5' RACE reads. The sample shows some 690,000 distinct CDR3 sequences, 20% to 25% of them seen only once. The CDR3 has 13 amino acids. The V gene lost 2 bases and the J gene lost 7 bases, with 11 bases spanning the gap. Germline V lookup: CDR1 MNHNY, CDR2 SVGAGI (reference sequence). This clonotype occurred once. Its target is unknown. The origin of this receptor is a man aged 70 or older in good health. Sequencing was done on a sample of blood. The rearrangement uses TRBV6-6 and TRBJ1-1; weak D call: TRBD1 (5 bases). Here the CDR3 DNA reads TGTGCCAGCAGTTACGTCGGGGACGGTGAAGCTTTCTTT. As protein: CASSYVGDGEAFF.